This T cell receptor (delta chain) was sequenced for a study of gamma-delta chains in newborns, infants, children. Study in general: Polyclonal expansion of innate γδ T cells after birth follows microbial exposure.

TCRdb fed the reads to CATT. The sample records thousands of delta-chain clones, under 0.7% being singletons. The length of the CDR3 is 18 residues. V was clipped by 5 bases and J by 0 bases; unmatched bases: 7. Germline loops: CDR1 GEAIGNYY, CDR2 EKD. A few counts support this clone. TCRdb attributes to this sequence the protein of a much larger clone, which differs from the DNA translation at residue 4; a read error is likely, and the protein displayed is translated from the DNA. The chain is built from TRDV2 and TRDJ3, with 9 nucleotides matching TRDD3. The TCR originated in a child who was a newborn, infant or young child, either healthy, febrile or measles-vaccinated (not recorded which). What was sequenced was blood. The DNA of the CDR3 is TGTGCCTGTGGCGCTGGGGGATGGAGCTCCTGGGACACCCGACAGATGTTTTTC. As protein: CACGAGGWSSWDTRQMFF.